These 16 T cell receptor beta chains came from one sample sequenced in a study of beta chain features in type 1 diabetes. All of the isolated RNA was reverse transcribed, so expressed TCRB transcripts were sequenced. The method was immunoSEQ multiplex PCR; TCRdb's version includes in-frame clones alone and lacks a portion of them. Counted here are under 450,000 clones, about 14% occurring once; the ten biggest clones make up roughly 0.033%. The sample taken for sequencing was naive CD4+ T cells from blood. Every receptor here comes from a young man in good health.

This clone has only a few counts. This chain's CDR3 is CASSQHQPQHF. The DNA for the CDR3 is TGTGCCAGCAGCCAGCATCAGCCCCAGCATTTT. The chain couples TRBV10-3 to TRBJ1-5; D gene ambiguous. The CDR3 runs to 11 residues. In germline, CDR1 is ENHRY, CDR2 SYGVKD. The V end lost 10 bases, the J end lost 5 bases, and 9 bases lay between the germline ends.

The rearrangement joins TRBV5-1 to TRBJ1-1; 8 positions agree with TRBD1. V lost 4 bases to trimming and J lost 3 bases; unmatched junction nucleotides: 5. Germline lookup yields CDR1 SGHRS and CDR2 YFSETQ. The CDR3 loop spans 14 amino acids. For the CDR3, the DNA is TGCGCCAGCAGCATTGACAGGGGTGACACTGAAGCTTTCTTT. Translation: CASSIDRGDTEAFF.

This clone came up a few times. CDR3 amino acids: CASSKRGAAGELFF. In DNA, the CDR3 is TGTGCCAGCAGCAAACGGGGGGCCGCCGGGGAGCTGTTTTTT. The chain employs TRBV11-2 and TRBJ2-2; D possibly corresponds to TRBD2 (7 bases). The V end lost 5 bases, the J end lost 6 bases, and 13 bases lay between the germline ends. The germline CDR1 and CDR2 sequences are SGHAT and FQNNGV. The CDR3 spans 14 residues.

The genes are TRBV7-2 and TRBJ2-1; 9 bases align to TRBD1. The CDR3 contains 17 residues. Germline trimming cut 5 bases from V and 0 bases from J; bases unmatched to any gene: 8. Germline V lookup: CDR1 SGHTA, CDR2 FQGNSA. The CDR3 DNA is TGTGCCAGCAGCAAGAAGACAGGGGGGGCCTCCTACAATGAGCAGTTCTTC. Encoded protein: CASSKKTGGASYNEQFF.

V is TRBV7-9 and J is TRBJ1-6; D might be TRBD1 (6 bases). In germline, CDR1 is SEHNR, CDR2 FQNEAQ (reference sequence). V lost 7 bases to trimming and J lost 10 bases, with 11 bases between them. The length of the CDR3 is 12 residues. CDR3: CASKGGNSPLHF. The CDR3 DNA follows: TGTGCCAGCAAGGGGGGTAACTCACCCCTCCACTTT.

A few counts support this clone. The chain is built from TRBV4-3 and TRBJ2-1; 7 bases align to TRBD2. The CDR3 sequence is 15 residues long. Losses at the gene ends were 2 bases for V and 0 bases for J; bases not matched to a gene: 1. CDR1 is LGHNA, CDR2 YSLEER, per germline. CDR3 amino acids: CASSQSGDSYNEQFF. The CDR3 nucleotides read TGCGCCAGCAGCCAAAGCGGGGACTCCTACAATGAGCAGTTCTTC.

Only a few counts were recorded for this clone. The chain joins TRBV10-3 to TRBJ1-4; D gene ambiguous. V was clipped by 6 bases and J by 3 bases, with 14 bases between them. The CDR3 extends over 15 amino acids. Looked up from germline, CDR1 is ENHRY and CDR2 is SYGVKD. CDR3 sequence: CAISDTGRSNEKLFF. For the CDR3, the DNA is TGTGCCATCAGCGATACCGGGAGGTCTAATGAAAAACTGTTTTTT.

This clone was observed many times. The CDR3 is CSASFPQSTDTQYF. The CDR3 DNA reads TGCAGCGCTTCATTCCCCCAGAGCACAGATACGCAGTATTTT. The chain uses TRBV29-1 and TRBJ2-3; D unclear. V lost 7 bases, J lost 0 bases, and 14 bases lay in between. Germline V gene sequence: CDR1 SQVTM, CDR2 ANQGSEA. This CDR3 is 14 amino acids long.

This clone was seen a handful of times. The rearrangement links TRBV13 to TRBJ2-5; a weak D match, TRBD1 (6 bases). V was shortened by 4 bases and J by 5 bases, with 17 bases between the two germline ends. CDR3 length: 15 residues. CDR1 is PRHDT and CDR2 is FYEKMQ in the germline V gene (reference sequence). The CDR3 spells CASSSTTGLRETQYF. In nucleotides, the CDR3 is TGTGCCAGCAGCTCTACTACAGGGTTGCGGGAGACCCAGTACTTC.

V usage is TRBV7-9 and J usage is TRBJ2-5; the D gene could be TRBD1 or TRBD2 (5 bases each). CDR1 and CDR2 (germline): SEHNR, FQNEAQ (reference sequence). The CDR3 is 13 amino acids. The V end was cut by 3 bases, the J end by 3 bases, with 8 bases between. In DNA form, the CDR3 reads TGTGCCAGCAGCTTGGGGGTGAAAGAGACCCAGTACTTC. It encodes CASSLGVKETQYF.

V gene TRBV5-1 combines with J gene TRBJ2-6, with unresolved D. With 6 bases removed from V and 4 bases from J, the gap between germline ends came to 14 bases. CDR3 size: 15 residues. CDR1 and CDR2 from the germline V gene are SGHRS and YFSETQ. This chain's CDR3 is CASMIGLEGANVLTF. The CDR3 nucleotides are TGCGCCAGCATGATCGGTCTTGAAGGGGCCAACGTCCTGACTTTC.

This clone showed up many times. The chain has TRBV29-1 and TRBJ1-1, with 7 bases lining up with TRBD1. CDR3 length equals 13 residues. Germline CDR1 is SQVTM and CDR2 is ANQGSEA. Trimming removed 7 bases from V and 4 bases from J; junction bases left unmatched: 9. CDR3 sequence (DNA): TGCAGCGCTGCGACAGGGCTGGGCACTGAAGCTTTCTTT. Encoded protein: CSAATGLGTEAFF.

The gene calls are TRBV7-8 and TRBJ1-2; 8 bases agree with TRBD1. CDR1 SGHVS and CDR2 FQNEAQ come from the germline V gene. The V and J ends lost 1 base and 4 bases, in that order; junction bases with no gene match: 5. This CDR3 region has 15 residues. The CDR3: CASSLETGVPYGYTF. CDR3 DNA sequence: TGTGCCAGCAGCTTAGAGACAGGGGTCCCCTATGGCTACACCTTC.

The rearrangement links TRBV7-2 to TRBJ2-7; TRBD1 matches at 7 bases. V lost 4 bases to trimming and J lost 6 bases; unmatched junction nucleotides: 6. Looked up from germline, CDR1 is SGHTA and CDR2 is FQGNSA. The CDR3 has 13 amino acids. The CDR3 here is CASSSGQESEQYF. Written as DNA, the CDR3 is TGTGCCAGCAGCTCCGGACAGGAGAGCGAGCAGTACTTC. The full variable domain, its missing parts supplied by reference TRBV7-2 and TRBJ2-7, is GAGVSQSPSNKVTEKGKDVELRCDPISGHTALYWYRQSLGQGLEFLIYFQGNSAPDKSGLPSDRFSAERTGGSVSTLTIQRTQQEDSAVYLCASSSGQESEQYFGPGTRLTVT.

V and J are TRBV15 and TRBJ2-1; 9 bases are a match to TRBD2. The V gene end was trimmed by 2 bases and the J gene end by 5 bases; junction bases not matched to a gene: 4. In germline, CDR1 is LNHNV, CDR2 YYDKDF (reference sequence). The CDR3 spans 15 residues. CDR3 sequence (DNA): TGTGCCACCAGCAGAAGACTAGCGGTCAACAATGAGCAGTTCTTC. The encoded protein is CATSRRLAVNNEQFF.

This clone turned up a few times. Other DNA sequences in the sample encode the same CDR3. The chain joins TRBV29-1 to TRBJ2-2; the D gene is possibly TRBD2 (6 bases). The V end was cut by 4 bases, the J end by 5 bases, with 11 bases between. Germline assignment: CDR1 SQVTM and CDR2 ANQGSEA. The CDR3 is made up of 13 amino acids. CDR3 DNA: TGCAGCGTTGTAACCGGGGGTACCGGGGAGCTGTTTTTT. Its translation: CSVVTGGTGELFF.